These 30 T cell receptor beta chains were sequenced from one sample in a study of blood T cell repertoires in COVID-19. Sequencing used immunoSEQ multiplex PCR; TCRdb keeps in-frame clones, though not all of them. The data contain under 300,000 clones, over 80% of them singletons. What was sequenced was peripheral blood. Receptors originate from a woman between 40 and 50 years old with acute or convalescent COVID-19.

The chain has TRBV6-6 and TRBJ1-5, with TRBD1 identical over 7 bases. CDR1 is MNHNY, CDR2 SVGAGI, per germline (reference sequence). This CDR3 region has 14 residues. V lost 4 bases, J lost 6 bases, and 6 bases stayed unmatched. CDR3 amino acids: CASSSSDRAQPQHF. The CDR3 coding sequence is TGTGCCAGCAGTTCCTCCGACAGGGCTCAGCCCCAGCATTTT.

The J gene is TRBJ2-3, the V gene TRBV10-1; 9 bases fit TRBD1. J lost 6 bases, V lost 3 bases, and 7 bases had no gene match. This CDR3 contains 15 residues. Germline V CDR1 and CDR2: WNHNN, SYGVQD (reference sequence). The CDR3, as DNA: TGCGCCAGCAGTGATATCGGGACAGGGTCTGATACGCAGTATTTT. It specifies CASSDIGTGSDTQYF.

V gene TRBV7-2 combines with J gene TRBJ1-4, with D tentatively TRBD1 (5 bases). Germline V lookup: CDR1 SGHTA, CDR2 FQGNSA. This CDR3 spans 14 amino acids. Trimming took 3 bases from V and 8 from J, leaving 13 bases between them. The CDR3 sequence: CASSLGQGREKLFF. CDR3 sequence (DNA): TGTGCCAGCAGCTTGGGGCAGGGAAGGGAAAAACTGTTTTTT.

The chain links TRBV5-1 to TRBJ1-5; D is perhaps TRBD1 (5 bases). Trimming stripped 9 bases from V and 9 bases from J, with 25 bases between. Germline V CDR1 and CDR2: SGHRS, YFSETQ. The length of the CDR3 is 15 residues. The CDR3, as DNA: TGCGCCACCCGCGTGACCGACAGCCCGGAGTGGCCCCAGCATTTT. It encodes CATRVTDSPEWPQHF.

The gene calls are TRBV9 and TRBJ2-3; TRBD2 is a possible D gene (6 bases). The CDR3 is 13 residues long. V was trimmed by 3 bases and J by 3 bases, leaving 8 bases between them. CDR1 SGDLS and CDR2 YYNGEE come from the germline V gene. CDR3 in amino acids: CASSARGTDTQYF. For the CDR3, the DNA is TGTGCCAGCAGCGCCCGGGGGACAGATACGCAGTATTTT. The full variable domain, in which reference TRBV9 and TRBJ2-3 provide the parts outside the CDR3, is DSGVTQTPKHLITATGQRVTLRCSPRSGDLSVYWYQQSLDQGLQFLIQYYNGEERAKGNILERFSAQQFPDLHSELNLSSLELGDSALYFCASSARGTDTQYFGPGTRLTVL.

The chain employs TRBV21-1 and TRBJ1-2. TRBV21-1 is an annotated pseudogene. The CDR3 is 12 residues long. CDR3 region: CARKAGEHGYTF. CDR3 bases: TGTGCCAGAAAGGCGGGAGAACATGGCTACACCTTC.

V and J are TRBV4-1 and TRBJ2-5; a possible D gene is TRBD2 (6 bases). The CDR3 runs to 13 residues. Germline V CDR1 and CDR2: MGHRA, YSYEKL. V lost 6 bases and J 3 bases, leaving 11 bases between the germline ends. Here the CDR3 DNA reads TGCGCCAGCAGTAAGTCGGGGGAAGAGACCCAGTACTTC. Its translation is CASSKSGEETQYF.

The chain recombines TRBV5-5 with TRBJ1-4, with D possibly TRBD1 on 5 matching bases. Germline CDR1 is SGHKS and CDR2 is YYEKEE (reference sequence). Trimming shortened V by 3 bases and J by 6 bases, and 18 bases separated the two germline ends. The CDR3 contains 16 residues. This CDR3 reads CASSSGSGSGDEKLFF. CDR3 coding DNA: TGTGCCAGCAGCTCCGGGTCGGGCTCGGGGGATGAAAAACTGTTTTTT.

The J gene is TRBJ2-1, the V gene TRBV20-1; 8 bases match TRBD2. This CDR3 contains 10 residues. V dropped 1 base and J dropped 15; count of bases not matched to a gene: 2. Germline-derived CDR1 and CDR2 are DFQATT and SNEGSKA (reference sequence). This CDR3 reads CSARAGGPFF. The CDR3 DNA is TGCAGTGCTAGAGCGGGGGGGCCGTTCTTC.

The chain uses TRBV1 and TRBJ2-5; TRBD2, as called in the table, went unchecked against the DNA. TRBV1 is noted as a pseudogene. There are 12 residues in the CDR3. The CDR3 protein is CTSSQVPSAQYF. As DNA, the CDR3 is TGCACCAGCAGCCAAGTGCCTTCGGCCCAGTACTTC.

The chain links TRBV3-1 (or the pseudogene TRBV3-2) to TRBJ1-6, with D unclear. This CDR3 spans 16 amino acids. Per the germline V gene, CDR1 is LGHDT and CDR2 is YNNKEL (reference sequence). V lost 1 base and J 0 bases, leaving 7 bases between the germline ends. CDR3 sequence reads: CASSQAWSSYNSPLHF. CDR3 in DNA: TGTGCCAGCAGCCAAGCTTGGAGCTCCTATAATTCACCCCTCCACTTT.

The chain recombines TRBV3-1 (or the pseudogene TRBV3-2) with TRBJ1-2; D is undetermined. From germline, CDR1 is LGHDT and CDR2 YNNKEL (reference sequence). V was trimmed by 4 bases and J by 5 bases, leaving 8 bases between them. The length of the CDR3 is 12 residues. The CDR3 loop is CASSPGGYGYTF. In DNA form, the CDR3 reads TGTGCCAGCAGCCCAGGAGGGTATGGCTACACCTTC.

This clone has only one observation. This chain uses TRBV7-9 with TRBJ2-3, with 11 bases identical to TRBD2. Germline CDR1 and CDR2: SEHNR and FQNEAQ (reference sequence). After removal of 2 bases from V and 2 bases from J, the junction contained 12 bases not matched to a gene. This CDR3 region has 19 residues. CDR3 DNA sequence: TGTGCCAGCAGCTTACGTAGTCGGGGACTAGCGGTCCACACAGATACGCAGTATTTT. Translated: CASSLRSRGLAVHTDTQYF.

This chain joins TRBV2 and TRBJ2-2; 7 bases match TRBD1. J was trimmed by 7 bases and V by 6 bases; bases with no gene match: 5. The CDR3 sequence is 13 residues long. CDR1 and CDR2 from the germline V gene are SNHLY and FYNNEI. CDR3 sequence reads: CASRLDRDGELFF. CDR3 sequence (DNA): TGTGCCAGCAGGCTCGACAGGGACGGGGAGCTGTTTTTT.

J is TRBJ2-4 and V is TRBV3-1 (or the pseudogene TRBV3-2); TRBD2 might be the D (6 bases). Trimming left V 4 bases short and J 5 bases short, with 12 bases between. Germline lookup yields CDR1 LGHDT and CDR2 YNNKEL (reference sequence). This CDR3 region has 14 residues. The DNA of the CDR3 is TGTGCCAGCAGCCCCCCCGGGGGTCAAAACATTCAGTACTTC. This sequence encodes CASSPPGGQNIQYF.

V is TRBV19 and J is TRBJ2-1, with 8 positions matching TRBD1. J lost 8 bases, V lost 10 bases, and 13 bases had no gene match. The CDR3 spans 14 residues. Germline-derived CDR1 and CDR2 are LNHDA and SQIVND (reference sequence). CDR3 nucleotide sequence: TGTGCCACGACCCCGACAGGGGCCGTCGATGAGCAGTTCTTC. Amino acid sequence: CATTPTGAVDEQFF.

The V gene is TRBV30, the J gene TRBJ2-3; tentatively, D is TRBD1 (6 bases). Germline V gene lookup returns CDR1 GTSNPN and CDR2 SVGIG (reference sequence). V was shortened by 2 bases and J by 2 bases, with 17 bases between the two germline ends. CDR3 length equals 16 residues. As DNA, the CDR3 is TGTGCCTGGAGTCCGGGCCAGAGGGGGTCCACAGATACGCAGTATTTT. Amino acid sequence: CAWSPGQRGSTDTQYF.

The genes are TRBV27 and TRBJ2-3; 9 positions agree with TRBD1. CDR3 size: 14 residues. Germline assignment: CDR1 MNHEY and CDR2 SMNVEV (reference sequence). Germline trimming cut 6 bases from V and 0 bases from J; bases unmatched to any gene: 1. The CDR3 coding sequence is TGTGCCAGCAGACAGGGGGCAAGCACAGATACGCAGTATTTT. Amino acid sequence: CASRQGASTDTQYF.

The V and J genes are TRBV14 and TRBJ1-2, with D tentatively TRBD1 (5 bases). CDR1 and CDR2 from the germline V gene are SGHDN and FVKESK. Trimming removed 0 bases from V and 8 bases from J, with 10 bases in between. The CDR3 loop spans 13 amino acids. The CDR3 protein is CASSQEIGVGYTF. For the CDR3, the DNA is TGTGCCAGCAGCCAAGAGATAGGGGTCGGCTACACCTTC.

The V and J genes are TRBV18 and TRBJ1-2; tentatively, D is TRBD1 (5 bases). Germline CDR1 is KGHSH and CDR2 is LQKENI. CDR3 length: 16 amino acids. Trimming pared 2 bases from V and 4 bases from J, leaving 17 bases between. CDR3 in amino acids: CASSPGLQALGYGYTF. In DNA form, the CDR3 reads TGTGCCAGCTCACCAGGATTACAGGCACTCGGCTATGGCTACACCTTC.

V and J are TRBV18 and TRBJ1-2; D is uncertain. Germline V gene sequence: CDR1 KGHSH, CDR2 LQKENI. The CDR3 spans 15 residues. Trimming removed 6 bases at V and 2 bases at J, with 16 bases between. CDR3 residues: CASSSDRGSNYGYTF. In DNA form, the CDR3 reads TGTGCCAGCTCTTCCGACCGGGGTTCAAACTATGGCTACACCTTC.

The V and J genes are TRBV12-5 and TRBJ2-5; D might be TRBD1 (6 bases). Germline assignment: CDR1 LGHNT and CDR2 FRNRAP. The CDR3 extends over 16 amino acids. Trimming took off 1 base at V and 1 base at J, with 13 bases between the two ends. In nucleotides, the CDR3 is TGTGCTAGTGGTTTGGCCTACAGGGACGGCCAAGAGACCCAGTACTTC. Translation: CASGLAYRDGQETQYF.

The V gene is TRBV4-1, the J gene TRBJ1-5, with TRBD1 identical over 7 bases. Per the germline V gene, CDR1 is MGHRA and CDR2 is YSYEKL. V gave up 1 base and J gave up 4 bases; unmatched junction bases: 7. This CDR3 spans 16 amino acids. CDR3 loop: CASSQGGGKSNQPQHF. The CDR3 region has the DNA TGCGCCAGCAGCCAAGGAGGGGGCAAAAGTAATCAGCCCCAGCATTTT.

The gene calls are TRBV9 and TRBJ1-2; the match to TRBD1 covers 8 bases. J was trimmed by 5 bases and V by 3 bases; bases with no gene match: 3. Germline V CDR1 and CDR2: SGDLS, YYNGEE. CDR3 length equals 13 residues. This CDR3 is CASSGQGRYGYTF. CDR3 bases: TGTGCCAGCAGCGGACAGGGGAGATATGGCTACACCTTC.

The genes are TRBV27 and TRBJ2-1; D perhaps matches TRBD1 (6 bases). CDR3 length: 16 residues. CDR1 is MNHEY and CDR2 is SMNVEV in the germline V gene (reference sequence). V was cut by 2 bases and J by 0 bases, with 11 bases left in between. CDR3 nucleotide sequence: TGTGCCAGCAGTTTAGGTTCAGGGGACTCCTACAATGAGCAGTTCTTC. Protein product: CASSLGSGDSYNEQFF.

The CDR3 DNA is TGTGCCAGCAGCCGGGGACAGGAAGAGACCCAGTACTTC. Its translation: CASSRGQEETQYF. The rearrangement uses TRBV7-3 and TRBJ2-5; 8 nucleotides align to TRBD1. Germline V gene data show CDR1 as SGHTA and CDR2 as FQGTGA. The V segment lost 5 bases and the J segment 3 bases; nucleotides outside the gene matches: 2. CDR3 length: 13 residues.

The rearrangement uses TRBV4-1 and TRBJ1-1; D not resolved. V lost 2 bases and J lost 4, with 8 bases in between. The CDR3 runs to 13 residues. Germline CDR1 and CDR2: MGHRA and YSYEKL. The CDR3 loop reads CASSQSTSTEAFF. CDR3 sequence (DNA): TGCGCCAGCAGCCAATCAACATCCACTGAAGCTTTCTTT.

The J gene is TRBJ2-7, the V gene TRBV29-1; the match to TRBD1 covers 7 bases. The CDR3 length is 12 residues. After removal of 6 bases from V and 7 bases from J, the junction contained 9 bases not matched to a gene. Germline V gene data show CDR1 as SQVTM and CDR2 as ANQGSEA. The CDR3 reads CSVLDRVGEQYV. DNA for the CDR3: TGCAGCGTCCTCGACAGGGTCGGAGAGCAGTACGTC.

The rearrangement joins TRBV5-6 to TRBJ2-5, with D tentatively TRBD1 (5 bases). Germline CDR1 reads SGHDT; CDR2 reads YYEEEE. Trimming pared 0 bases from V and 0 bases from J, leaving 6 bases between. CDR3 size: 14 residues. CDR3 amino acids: CASSLDRYQETQYF. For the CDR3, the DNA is TGTGCCAGCAGCTTGGACAGGTACCAAGAGACCCAGTACTTC.

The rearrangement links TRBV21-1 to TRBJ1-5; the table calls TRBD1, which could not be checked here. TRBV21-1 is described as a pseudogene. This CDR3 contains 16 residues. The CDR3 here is CAQRLTEPGWYQPQHF. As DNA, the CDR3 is TGTGCGCAAAGGTTGACCGAACCAGGATGGTATCAGCCCCAGCATTTT.